These 19 T cell receptor beta chains were all obtained from the same sample, sequenced in a study of PD-1 blockade in classical Hodgkin lymphoma. Clones were read by immunoSEQ multiplex PCR, and TCRdb kept only the in-frame ones, dropping some. The repertoire includes tens of thousands of clones, 92% of them detected once, and roughly 0.3% sits in the top ten. The time point was: cycle 4 day 1 (C4D1), after 5 to 7 weeks of nivolumab. Brentuximab vedotin exposure varied, and every patient relapsed after autologous stem cell transplantation. Using magnetic negative selection, the CD4+ T cells were separated out of thawed PBMCs. This specimen was CD4+ T cells from blood, taken before the fourth cycle of nivolumab. These TCRs come from a human donor with classical Hodgkin lymphoma.

The chain uses TRBV6-4 and TRBJ1-1; 8 bases are shared with TRBD1. With 6 bases clipped from V and 4 bases from J, the junction kept 4 bases outside the gene matches. The CDR3 extends over 13 amino acids. From germline, CDR1 is MRHNA and CDR2 SNTAGT. As DNA, the CDR3 is TGTGCCAGCAGGACCGACAGGGGCACTGAAGCTTTCTTT. This codes for CASRTDRGTEAFF.

The chain uses TRBV4-1 and TRBJ1-4, with TRBD1 matching 9 bases. This CDR3 comprises 16 residues. The V segment lost 0 bases and the J segment 7 bases; nucleotides outside the gene matches: 6. The germline CDR1 and CDR2 sequences are MGHRA and YSYEKL. The CDR3: CASSQEGTGLVEKLFF. The CDR3 DNA is TGCGCCAGCAGCCAAGAAGGGACAGGGCTCGTTGAAAAACTGTTTTTT.

The rearrangement joins TRBV6-1 to TRBJ2-1; no reliable D call. Trimming shortened V by 3 bases and J by 12 bases, and 12 bases separated the two germline ends. CDR1 is MNHNS and CDR2 is SASEGT in the germline V gene. The CDR3 has 12 amino acids. The CDR3 loop reads CASSDPPRGQFF. CDR3 nucleotides: TGTGCCAGCAGTGACCCCCCCCGCGGGCAGTTCTTC.

V gene TRBV28 combines with J gene TRBJ2-4, with D unclear. Deletions cut 3 bases from V and 7 bases from J, with 10 bases between. This CDR3 contains 13 residues. In germline, CDR1 is MDHEN, CDR2 SYDVKM. CDR3 sequence reads: CASSLVGLNIQYF. CDR3 in DNA: TGTGCCAGCAGTTTGGTAGGTCTGAACATTCAGTACTTC.

The V call is TRBV28, the J call TRBJ1-2, with 7 positions matching TRBD1. The V gene end was trimmed by 3 bases and the J gene end by 2 bases; junction bases not matched to a gene: 9. CDR3 length: 16 residues. From germline, CDR1 is MDHEN and CDR2 SYDVKM. The CDR3 bases are TGTGCCAGCAGTTTCCCAGAGACAGGGCTCAACTATGGCTACACCTTC. This sequence encodes CASSFPETGLNYGYTF.

Details on this clone: One end of the junction does not line up with germline, which may come from a read error. The chain links TRBV6-1 to TRBJ1-3, with TRBD1 identical over 7 bases. Germline CDR1 and CDR2: MNHNS and SASEGT. The CDR3 is 17 amino acids. CDR3 sequence: CAISVQAGGHSGNTIYF. CDR3 nucleotide sequence: TGTGCCATCAGTGTTCAGGCAGGGGGTCACTCTGGAAACACCATATATTTT.

CDR3: CASSWSGRAGEQYF. The CDR3, as DNA: TGTGCCAGCAGTTGGAGCGGGAGGGCCGGCGAGCAGTACTTC. The chain employs TRBV27 and TRBJ2-7; 10 nucleotides match TRBD2. V lost 4 bases and J lost 6; bases outside the gene matches: 6. Germline values: CDR1 MNHEY, CDR2 SMNVEV (reference sequence). The CDR3 spans 14 residues.

This chain uses TRBV5-5 with TRBJ2-1; TRBD2 might be the D (6 bases). V was pared by 0 bases and J by 5 bases, with 15 bases between. Germline CDR1 SGHKS, CDR2 YYEKEE (reference sequence). The CDR3 has 16 residues. DNA of the CDR3: TGTGCCAGCAGCTTGGACTCGCGGGGAATAAACAATGAGCAGTTCTTC. As protein: CASSLDSRGINNEQFF. Full variable domain (remainder filled in from reference TRBV5-5 and TRBJ2-1): DAGVTQSPTHLIKTRGQQVTLRCSPISGHKSVSWYQQVLGQGPQFIFQYYEKEERGRGNFPDRFSARQFPNYSSELNVNALLLGDSALYLCASSLDSRGINNEQFFGPGTRLTVL.

The chain employs TRBV6-1 and TRBJ2-7; D is undetermined. Per the germline V gene, CDR1 is MNHNS and CDR2 is SASEGT. The CDR3 runs to 13 residues. The germline V and J ends were trimmed by 1 base and 3 bases, with 7 bases remaining between them. The chain's CDR3 is CASSEELYYEQYF. The CDR3 DNA reads TGTGCCAGCAGTGAAGAACTTTACTACGAGCAGTACTTC.

The chain couples TRBV1 to TRBJ2-7; TRBD2, the table's D call, was not compared with the DNA. TRBV1 corresponds to a pseudogene. CDR3 length: 18 residues. CDR3 protein: CTTSLYPGLAEPLHEQYF. The CDR3 DNA reads as TGCACCACCAGCTTATATCCGGGACTAGCGGAACCTCTCCACGAGCAGTACTTC.

The genes are TRBV10-3 and TRBJ1-1, with D possibly TRBD1 on 6 matching bases. CDR1 ENHRY and CDR2 SYGVKD come from the germline V gene. The V end lost 2 bases, the J end lost 5 bases, and 18 bases lay between the germline ends. The CDR3 has 16 amino acids. The CDR3 DNA is TGTGCCATCAGTGAGCTACAGGGCCTAGGTGGTACTGAAGCTTTCTTT. Encoded protein: CAISELQGLGGTEAFF.

The chain has TRBV19 and TRBJ1-2; weak D call: TRBD1 (5 bases). Germline V CDR1 and CDR2: LNHDA, SQIVND (reference sequence). V lost 7 bases, J lost 8 bases, and 14 bases lay in between. The CDR3 extends over 12 amino acids. CDR3 in amino acids: CASTGQGRGYTF. CDR3 sequence (DNA): TGTGCCAGTACCGGCCAGGGCAGGGGCTACACCTTC.

The V and J genes are TRBV11-2 and TRBJ2-1, with D possibly TRBD1 on 6 matching bases. Germline CDR1 reads SGHAT; CDR2 reads FQNNGV. The V end lost 7 bases, the J end lost 6 bases, and 16 bases lay between the germline ends. The CDR3 has 14 residues. The CDR3 DNA is TGTGCCAGCACAAAACAGGGAAGAGGCAATGAGCAGTTCTTC. This translates into CASTKQGRGNEQFF.

The chain recombines TRBV5-4 with TRBJ2-7, with 8 bases identical to TRBD1. There are 15 residues in the CDR3. Germline-derived CDR1 and CDR2 are SGHNT and YYREEE (reference sequence). V lost 2 bases and J lost 2; bases outside the gene matches: 6. The CDR3 loop reads CASSLIEDRAYEQYF. CDR3 nucleotide sequence: TGTGCCAGCAGCTTAATTGAGGACAGGGCCTACGAGCAGTACTTC.

This clone was seen only once. J is TRBJ2-1 and V is TRBV7-3, with 10 bases aligning to TRBD2. CDR3 length: 15 amino acids. J gave up 8 bases and V 6 bases, and 10 bases lay outside the gene matches. Per the germline V gene, CDR1 is SGHTA and CDR2 is FQGTGA. The CDR3 DNA follows: TGTGCCAGCAGTCTAGCGGGAGAGGGGGTACATGAGCAGTTCTTC. Translated: CASSLAGEGVHEQFF.

The chain uses TRBV6-5 and TRBJ2-7; either TRBD1 or TRBD2 may supply D (6 bases each). Germline-derived CDR1 and CDR2 are MNHEY and SVGAGI. This CDR3 contains 14 residues. Trimming stripped 6 bases from V and 2 bases from J, with 14 bases between. CDR3 nucleotides: TGTGCCAGCAGACCGGGGGCAAGGCCCTACGAGCAGTACTTC. It specifies CASRPGARPYEQYF.

In DNA form, the CDR3 reads TGTGCCAGCAGCCCTCGGGGGGAAGTGAACACTGAAGCTTTCTTT. It translates to CASSPRGEVNTEAFF. This chain joins TRBV9 and TRBJ1-1; D is perhaps TRBD1 (5 bases). Germline CDR1 SGDLS, CDR2 YYNGEE. Trimming left V 4 bases short and J 0 bases short, with 13 bases between. The CDR3 covers 15 residues.

This clone was seen a handful of times. The chain has TRBV19 and TRBJ2-3; D remains unclear. Trimming shortened V by 3 bases and J by 4 bases, and 14 bases separated the two germline ends. This CDR3 contains 15 residues. CDR1 and CDR2 (germline): LNHDA, SQIVND (reference sequence). CDR3 nucleotide sequence: TGTGCCAGTAGTATGCTGGCTAGGATGTCAGATACGCAGTATTTT. Translated, it gives CASSMLARMSDTQYF.

The CDR3 loop reads CAWKGGRDFNSPLHF. The CDR3 region has the DNA TGTGCCTGGAAGGGTGGCCGAGACTTTAATTCACCCCTCCACTTT. The chain employs TRBV30 and TRBJ1-6; no clear D gene. V was trimmed by 4 bases and J by 6 bases, leaving 16 bases between them. Germline CDR1 is GTSNPN and CDR2 is SVGIG (reference sequence). The CDR3 contains 15 residues.